The sequence of this TCR beta chain was determined in a study of blood T cell repertoires in COVID-19. Sequencing was performed with immunoSEQ multiplex PCR; in TCRdb, only in-frame clones are kept and a portion is missing. This table has 150,000 to 200,000 clones, approximately 80% appearing once. CDR3 length: 10 amino acids. Source material: peripheral blood. The clonotype originates from a woman aged 35 to 49 with COVID-19, enrolled during active disease. J is TRBJ2-7 and V is TRBV21-1; the table's D call, TRBD1, has no DNA check behind it. TRBV21-1 counts as a pseudogene. The CDR3 sequence is CAMGASWQYF. The CDR3 DNA is TGTGCCATGGGGGCTAGCTGGCAGTACTTC.